This T cell receptor beta chain was recovered during a study of T cell clusters in autoimmune cytopenias. Study outcomes and limitations: TRB repertoire shifts in secondary cytopenia and chronic lymphocytic leukemia mostly reflected lymphoma, not autoimmunity.

TRB amplification used approximately 0.25 ug of peripheral blood genomic DNA. Multiplex touch-down PCR amplified TRB using TRB-A and TRB-B pools in one tube. TCRdb re-called the multiplex PCR reads; one entry per CDR3 protein, DNA not given. Recorded here are roughly 7,000 distinct CDR3 sequences; the top ten clones represent less than 20%. In terms of frequency, this clonotype is medium-sized. Its antigen is currently unknown. The CDR3 contains 14 residues. A further study also used this sample, focusing on T cell repertoires in aging, cancer and after chemotherapy. Per that paper: In healthy donors, age-related TCR diversity loss mainly reflected lost richness. These repertoire data do not allow conclusions about immunological memory after chemotherapy.

This TCR was recovered from a human donor in good health. The rearrangement links TRBV12-3 or TRBV12-4 to TRBJ1-4; TCRdb selects TRBD1, and the lack of DNA leaves this call unchecked. Sequencing used peripheral blood. CDR3 sequence reads: CASSLGQGLQKLFF.